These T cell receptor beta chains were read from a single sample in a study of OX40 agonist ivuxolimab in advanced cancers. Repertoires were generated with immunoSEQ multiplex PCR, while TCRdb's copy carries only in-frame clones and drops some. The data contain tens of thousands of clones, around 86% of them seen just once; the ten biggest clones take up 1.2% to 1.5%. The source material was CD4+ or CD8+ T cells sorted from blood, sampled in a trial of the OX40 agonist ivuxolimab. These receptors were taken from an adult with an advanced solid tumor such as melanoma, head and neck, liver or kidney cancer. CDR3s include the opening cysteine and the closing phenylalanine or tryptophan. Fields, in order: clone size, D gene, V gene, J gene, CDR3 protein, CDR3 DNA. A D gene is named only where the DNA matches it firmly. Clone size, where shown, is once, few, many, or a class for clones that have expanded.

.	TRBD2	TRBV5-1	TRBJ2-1	CASSFAAGGSYNEQFF	TGCGCCAGCAGCTTCGCGGCGGGAGGATCCTACAATGAGCAGTTCTTC
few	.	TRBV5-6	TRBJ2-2	CASKEVSRNTGELFF	TGTGCCAGCAAGGAGGTTTCCAGAAACACCGGGGAGCTGTTTTTT
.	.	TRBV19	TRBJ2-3	CASSPNRGAGADTQYF	TGTGCCAGTAGTCCTAATAGGGGGGCCGGGGCAGATACGCAGTATTTT
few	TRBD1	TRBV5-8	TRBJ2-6	CASRRTGKKAGANVLTF	TGTGCCAGCAGACGGACAGGGAAAAAGGCTGGGGCCAACGTCCTGACTTTC
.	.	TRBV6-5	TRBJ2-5	CASQDYQETQYF	TGTGCCAGCCAAGACTACCAAGAGACCCAGTACTTC
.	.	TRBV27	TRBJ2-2	CASRPGLLSGELFF	TGTGCCAGCAGGCCCGGTCTACTTTCCGGGGAGCTGTTTTTT
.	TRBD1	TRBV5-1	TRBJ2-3	CASSEGTGSDTQYF	TGCGCCAGCAGCGAGGGGACAGGGTCAGATACGCAGTATTTT
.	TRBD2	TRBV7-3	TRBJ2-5	CASSSARGDGETQYF	TGTGCCAGCAGCTCAGCCCGGGGGGATGGAGAGACCCAGTACTTC
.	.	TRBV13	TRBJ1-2	CASSPGTDYGYTF	TGTGCCAGCAGTCCTGGGACGGATTATGGCTACACCTTC
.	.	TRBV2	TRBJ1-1	CASSVGQGGDTEAFF	TGTGCCAGCAGTGTAGGGCAGGGCGGAGACACTGAAGCTTTCTTT
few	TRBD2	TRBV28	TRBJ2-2	CATGLAGIGDTGELFF	TGTGCCACCGGACTAGCGGGAATAGGGGACACCGGGGAGCTGTTTTTT
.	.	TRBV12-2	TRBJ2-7	CATPVSGRPYEQYF	TGTGCCACACCTGTCTCGGGGAGGCCCTACGAGCAGTACTTC
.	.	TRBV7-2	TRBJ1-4	CASSPGGGGLNEKLFF	TGTGCCAGCAGCCCGGGAGGGGGGGGATTAAACGAAAAACTGTTTTTT
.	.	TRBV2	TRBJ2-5	CASSPWRETQYF	TGTGCCAGCAGTCCCTGGAGGGAGACCCAGTACTTC
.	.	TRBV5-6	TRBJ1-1	CASSLGFGGANTEAFF	TGTGCCAGCAGCTTAGGCTTTGGGGGTGCGAACACTGAAGCTTTCTTT
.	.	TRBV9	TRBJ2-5	CASSVFGVGGGETQYF	TGTGCCAGCAGCGTGTTCGGGGTCGGAGGGGGCGAGACCCAGTACTTC
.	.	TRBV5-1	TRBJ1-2	CASRISYTF	TGCGCCAGCAGAATAAGCTACACCTTC
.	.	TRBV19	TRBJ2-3	CASSSGGTDTQYF	TGTGCCAGTAGTTCGGGAGGCACAGATACGCAGTATTTT
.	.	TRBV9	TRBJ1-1	CASSVVGTLNTEAFF	TGTGCCAGCAGCGTAGTTGGCACCTTGAACACTGAAGCTTTCTTT
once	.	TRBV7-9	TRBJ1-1	CASRRQEGTEAFF	TGTGCCAGCAGACGACAGGAGGGCACTGAAGCTTTCTTT
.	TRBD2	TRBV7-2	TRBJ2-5	CASSLIGGAGGVETQYF	TGTGCCAGCAGCTTAATCGGGGGAGCGGGAGGGGTAGAGACCCAGTACTTC
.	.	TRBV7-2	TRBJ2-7	CASSLGAVREQYF	TGTGCCAGCAGCTTAGGGGCGGTACGGGAGCAGTACTTC
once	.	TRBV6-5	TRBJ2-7	CASSYSPRDTAYEQYF	TGTGCCAGCAGTTACTCCCCGAGGGACACTGCCTACGAGCAGTACTTC
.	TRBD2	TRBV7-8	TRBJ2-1	CASSLKREGRDEQFF	TGTGCCAGCAGCTTGAAGCGGGAGGGCCGCGATGAGCAGTTCTTC
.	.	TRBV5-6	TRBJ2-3	CASSLGSTADTQYF	TGTGCCAGCAGCTTGGGGTCTACGGCAGATACGCAGTATTTT
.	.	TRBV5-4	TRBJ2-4	CASSLHVAKNIQYF	TGTGCCAGCAGCTTGCATGTAGCCAAAAACATTCAGTACTTC
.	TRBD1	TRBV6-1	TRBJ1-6	CASDTGGLNSPLHF	TGTGCCAGCGATACAGGGGGCCTTAATTCACCCCTCCACTTT
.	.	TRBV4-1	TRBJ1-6	CASSQDVDSPLHF	TGCGCCAGCAGCCAAGACGTTGATTCACCCCTCCACTTT
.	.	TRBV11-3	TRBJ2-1	CASSSNNEQFF	TGTGCCAGCAGCTCTAACAATGAGCAGTTCTTC
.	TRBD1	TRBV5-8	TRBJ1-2	CASSSDSGTADGYTF	TGTGCCAGCAGTTCTGATTCCGGGACAGCTGATGGCTACACCTTC
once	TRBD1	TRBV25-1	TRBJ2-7	CASSSTPGQSYEQYF	TGTGCCAGCAGTTCAACCCCGGGACAGTCCTACGAGCAGTACTTC
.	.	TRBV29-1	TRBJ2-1	CSVEGVAGLFF	TGCAGCGTTGAAGGGGTAGCAGGACTGTTCTTC
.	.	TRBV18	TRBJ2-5	CASSPPAGKRETQYF	TGTGCCAGCTCACCACCAGCTGGAAAGCGAGAGACCCAGTACTTC
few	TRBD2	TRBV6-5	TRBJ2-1	CASMGGAGGYNEQFF	TGTGCCAGCATGGGAGGGGCGGGAGGTTACAATGAGCAGTTCTTC
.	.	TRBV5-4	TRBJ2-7	CASSPDGSGEQYF	TGTGCCAGCAGCCCCGACGGATCTGGAGAGCAGTACTTC
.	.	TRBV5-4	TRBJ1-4	CASSLSGNLANEKLFF	TGTGCCAGCAGCTTGTCTGGGAATTTAGCTAATGAAAAACTGTTTTTT
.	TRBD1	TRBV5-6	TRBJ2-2	CASTLTGIGGNTGELFF	TGTGCCAGCACCCTGACAGGGATCGGCGGGAACACCGGGGAGCTGTTTTTT
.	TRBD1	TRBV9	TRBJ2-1	CASSVVGDRDEQFF	TGTGCCAGCAGCGTAGTGGGGGACAGGGATGAGCAGTTCTTC
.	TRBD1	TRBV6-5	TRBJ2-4	CASSYHRGRKNIQYF	TGTGCCAGCAGTTACCACAGGGGCCGGAAAAACATTCAGTACTTC
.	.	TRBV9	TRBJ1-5	CASSVDSLNQPQHF	TGTGCCAGCAGCGTAGACAGCCTCAATCAGCCCCAGCATTTT
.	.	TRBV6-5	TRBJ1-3	CASSPGGSSGNTIYF	TGTGCCAGCAGTCCTGGGGGGTCCTCTGGAAACACCATATATTTT
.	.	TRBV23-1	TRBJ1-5	CASSERSSGENQPQHF	TGCGCCAGCAGTGAACGATCCTCAGGGGAAAATCAGCCCCAGCATTTT
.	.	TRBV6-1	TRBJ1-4	CASRKNWQGSEKLFF	TGTGCCAGCAGAAAAAATTGGCAGGGGAGTGAAAAACTGTTTTTT
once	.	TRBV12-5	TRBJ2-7	CASGLVTIRDGTYEQYF	TGTGCTAGTGGTTTGGTCACTATCAGGGACGGAACCTACGAGCAGTACTTC
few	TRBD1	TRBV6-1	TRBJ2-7	CASSLQGATYEQYF	TGTGCCAGCAGCTTACAGGGGGCGACCTACGAGCAGTACTTC
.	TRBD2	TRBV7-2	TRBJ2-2	CASSSWGGLAGELFF	TGTGCCAGCAGCTCCTGGGGAGGGTTGGCCGGGGAGCTGTTTTTT
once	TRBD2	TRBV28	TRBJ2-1	CASSLMGLAGVAEQFF	TGTGCCAGCAGTTTAATGGGACTAGCGGGAGTGGCTGAGCAGTTCTTC
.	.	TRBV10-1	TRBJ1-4	CARTRGLGGEKLFF	TGCGCCAGAACCCGTGGATTAGGGGGTGAAAAACTGTTTTTT
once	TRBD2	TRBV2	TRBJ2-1	CASRGLAGYNEQFF	TGTGCCAGCAGGGGACTAGCGGGATATAATGAGCAGTTCTTC
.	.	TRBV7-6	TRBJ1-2	CASSLDSLGHYGYTF	TGTGCCAGCAGCTTAGATTCGCTAGGGCACTATGGCTACACCTTC
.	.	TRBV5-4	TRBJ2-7	CASSSGFGGDEQYF	TGTGCCAGCAGCTCAGGGTTTGGAGGGGACGAGCAGTACTTC
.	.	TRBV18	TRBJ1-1	CASSPRQGPDTEAFF	TGTGCCAGCTCACCACGCCAGGGGCCGGACACTGAAGCTTTCTTT
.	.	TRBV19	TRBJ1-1	CASSKTGYTEAFF	TGTGCCAGTAGTAAAACGGGATACACTGAAGCTTTCTTT